A single sample gave rise to the 15 T cell receptor beta chains below, sequenced in a study of shared clonotypes between healthy human individuals. Here immunoSEQ multiplex PCR was the method, and the copy in TCRdb shows in-frame clones only, minus some. The repertoire includes roughly 2.2 million clones, just over 90% of them detected once, and around 0.4% sits in the top ten. Sequenced sample: naive CD4+ T cells from PBMCs. Subset denoted: CD45RA+ positively selected. The receptors stem from a man aged 18 to 29 in good health. Some clones in this sample may be carry-over from other donors' samples.

This chain joins TRBV6-1 and TRBJ1-1; no reliable D call. The germline gives CDR1 MNHNS, CDR2 SASEGT. This CDR3 has 11 residues. V lost 1 base and J lost 13, with 10 bases in between. The CDR3 DNA reads as TGTGCCAGCAGTGAAGAGGGCCGTAGTTTCTTT. This encodes CASSEEGRSFF.

V and J are TRBV2 and TRBJ2-5; D remains unclear. CDR3 size: 13 residues. The V end lost 6 bases, the J end lost 5 bases, and 13 bases lay between the germline ends. The germline gives CDR1 SNHLY, CDR2 FYNNEI. The CDR3 nucleotides are TGTGCCAGCAGCCCCCCTAGTAGGGAGACCCAGTACTTC. Amino acids: CASSPPSRETQYF.

V is TRBV28 and J is TRBJ2-7; 14 bases agree with TRBD2. The junction had 7 bases not matched to a gene; V was cut back by 6 bases and J by 3 bases. This CDR3 comprises 16 residues. Germline lookup yields CDR1 MDHEN and CDR2 SYDVKM. The CDR3 region has the DNA TGTGCCAGCAGAGCGGGACTAGCGGGAGAAGTCTACGAGCAGTACTTC. This encodes CASRAGLAGEVYEQYF.

The chain links TRBV27 to TRBJ1-2; a possible D gene is TRBD1 (5 bases). The CDR3 loop spans 15 amino acids. Trimming took off 9 bases at V and 0 bases at J, with 17 bases between the two ends. The germline V gene encodes CDR1 MNHEY and CDR2 SMNVEV (reference sequence). CDR3 residues: CASLNDTGANYGYTF. The CDR3 DNA follows: TGTGCCAGTCTGAACGATACAGGAGCTAACTATGGCTACACCTTC.

This clone occurred a few times. Written as DNA, the CDR3 is TGTGCCAGCGGGATGTGGACCGGGAGGGATCAGCCCCAGCATTTT. Translating gives CASGMWTGRDQPQHF. The chain has TRBV6-1 and TRBJ1-5; D uncertain. Trimming shortened V by 8 bases and J by 5 bases, and 19 bases separated the two germline ends. Germline loops: CDR1 MNHNS, CDR2 SASEGT. The CDR3 loop spans 15 amino acids.

This chain links TRBV25-1 with TRBJ2-1; D unclear. The CDR3 runs to 15 residues. The germline V and J ends were trimmed by 2 bases and 0 bases, with 8 bases remaining between them. Germline CDR1 reads MGHDK; CDR2 reads SYGVNS. CDR3 residues: CASSEPGNSYNEQFF. CDR3 coding DNA: TGTGCCAGCAGTGAACCCGGAAACTCCTACAATGAGCAGTTCTTC.

The rearrangement links TRBV7-3 to TRBJ2-1; perhaps TRBD1 as D (6 bases). The length of the CDR3 is 14 residues. The germline CDR1 and CDR2 sequences are SGHTA and FQGTGA. The V gene lost 5 bases and the J gene lost 5 bases, with 13 bases spanning the gap. CDR3 region: CASSPSRDNNEQFF. The CDR3, as DNA: TGTGCCAGCAGCCCGTCCCGGGACAACAATGAGCAGTTCTTC.

The chain carries TRBV5-1 and TRBJ2-1; D not certain. Germline values: CDR1 SGHRS, CDR2 YFSETQ. With 0 bases removed from V and 2 bases from J, the gap between germline ends came to 6 bases. The CDR3 runs to 14 residues. CDR3 in DNA: TGCGCCAGCAGCTTGGTGGCGGCCTACAATGAGCAGTTCTTC. Protein product: CASSLVAAYNEQFF.

The chain combines TRBV27 with TRBJ2-3, with 8 bases matching TRBD2. Germline CDR1 reads MNHEY; CDR2 reads SMNVEV (reference sequence). Losses at the gene ends were 2 bases for V and 7 bases for J; bases not matched to a gene: 17. The CDR3 loop spans 18 amino acids. CDR3: CASSLRGGRPPFTNTQYF. In DNA form, the CDR3 reads TGTGCCAGCAGTTTACGGGGGGGGAGGCCCCCCTTCACGAATACGCAGTATTTT.

The chain couples TRBV13 to TRBJ1-2; 8 nucleotides match TRBD1. The V gene end was trimmed by 5 bases and the J gene end by 6 bases; junction bases not matched to a gene: 5. Germline values: CDR1 PRHDT, CDR2 FYEKMQ (reference sequence). The CDR3 sequence is 13 residues long. DNA of the CDR3: TGTGCCAGCAGCCAAAGGACAGGGAATGGCTACACCTTC. Protein product: CASSQRTGNGYTF.

The chain combines TRBV2 with TRBJ2-3; D remains ambiguous. The CDR3 has 13 residues. Germline values: CDR1 SNHLY, CDR2 FYNNEI. The ends were cut back, 5 bases at V and 0 bases at J, with 6 bases in the middle. CDR3 region: CASSLDSTDTQYF. CDR3 nucleotides: TGTGCCAGCAGTCTCGACAGCACAGATACGCAGTATTTT.

V is TRBV28 and J is TRBJ1-1; D remains unclear. V dropped 2 bases and J dropped 11 bases, with 9 bases sitting between them. CDR1 and CDR2 from the germline V gene are MDHEN and SYDVKM. The CDR3 spans 11 residues. CDR3 nucleotide sequence: TGTGCCAGCAGTTTAGTAGGTCCCGCTTTCTTT. As protein: CASSLVGPAFF.

This clone is a singleton in its sample. The chain joins TRBV14 to TRBJ2-3, with D unclear. Germline loops: CDR1 SGHDN, CDR2 FVKESK. CDR3 size: 13 residues. V lost 4 bases and J 8 bases, leaving 13 bases between the germline ends. The CDR3 DNA follows: TGTGCCAGCAGCCTGACGGCCCTGGGTACGCAGTATTTT. Translating gives CASSLTALGTQYF.

In this sample, this clone turned up a few times. V and J are TRBV2 and TRBJ1-1; 8 bases map to TRBD1. The CDR3 is 13 amino acids. The V gene end was trimmed by 10 bases and the J gene end by 2 bases; junction bases not matched to a gene: 6. Per germline, CDR1 SNHLY and CDR2 FYNNEI. Here the CDR3 reads CATTGQVNTEAFF. In DNA, the CDR3 is TGTGCCACCACGGGACAGGTAAACACTGAAGCTTTCTTT.

The chain carries TRBV12-5 and TRBJ2-5; D not resolved. Germline CDR1 LGHNT, CDR2 FRNRAP. Trimming removed 1 base at V and 3 bases at J, with 3 bases between. This CDR3 comprises 12 residues. CDR3 nucleotides: TGTGCTAGTGGTTTGGAGGAAGAGACCCAGTACTTC. Translation: CASGLEEETQYF. Based on the CDR3 plus reference TRBV12-5 and TRBJ2-5, the full variable domain is DARVTQTPRHKVTEMGQEVTMRCQPILGHNTVFWYRQTMMQGLELLAYFRNRAPLDDSGMPKDRFSAEMPDATLATLKIQPSEPRDSAVYFCASGLEEETQYFGPGTRLLVL.